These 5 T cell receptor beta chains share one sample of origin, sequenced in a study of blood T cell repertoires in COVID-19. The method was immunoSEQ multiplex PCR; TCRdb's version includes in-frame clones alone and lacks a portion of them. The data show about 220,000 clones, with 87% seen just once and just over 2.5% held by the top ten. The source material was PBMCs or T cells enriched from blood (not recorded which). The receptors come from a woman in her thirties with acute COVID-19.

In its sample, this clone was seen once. In nucleotides, the CDR3 is TGCGCCAGCAGCCAAGAGCAATCTGGTAGCACTGAAGCTTTCTTT. Its protein is CASSQEQSGSTEAFF. The genes are TRBV4-1 and TRBJ1-1, with D unresolved. Germline-derived CDR1 and CDR2 are MGHRA and YSYEKL. The CDR3 is 15 residues long. Trimming removed 0 bases at V and 4 bases at J, with 12 bases between.

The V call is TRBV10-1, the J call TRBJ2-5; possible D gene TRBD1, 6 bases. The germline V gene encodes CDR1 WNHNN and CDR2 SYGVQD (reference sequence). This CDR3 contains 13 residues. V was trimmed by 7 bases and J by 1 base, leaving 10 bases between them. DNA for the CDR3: TGCGCCAGCACCGAACAGGGCCAAGAGACCCAGTACTTC. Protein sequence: CASTEQGQETQYF.

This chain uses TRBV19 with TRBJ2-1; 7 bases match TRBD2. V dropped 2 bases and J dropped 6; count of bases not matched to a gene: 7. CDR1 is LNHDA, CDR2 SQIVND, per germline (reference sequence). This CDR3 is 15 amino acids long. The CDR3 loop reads CASSIPGRGGNEQFF. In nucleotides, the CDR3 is TGTGCCAGTAGTATACCCGGCCGCGGGGGCAATGAGCAGTTCTTC.

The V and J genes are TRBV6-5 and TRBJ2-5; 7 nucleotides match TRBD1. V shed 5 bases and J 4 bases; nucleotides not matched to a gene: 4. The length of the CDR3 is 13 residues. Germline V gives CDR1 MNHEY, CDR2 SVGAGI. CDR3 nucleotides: TGTGCCAGCAGTATTAACAGGGGAGAGACCCAGTACTTC. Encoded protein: CASSINRGETQYF.

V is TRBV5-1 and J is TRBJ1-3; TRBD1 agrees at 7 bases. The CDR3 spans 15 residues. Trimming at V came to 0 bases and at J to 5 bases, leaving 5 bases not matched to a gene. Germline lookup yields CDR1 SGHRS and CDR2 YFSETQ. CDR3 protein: CASSLEGAVRNTIYF. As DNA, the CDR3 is TGCGCCAGCAGCTTGGAGGGGGCGGTCAGAAACACCATATATTTT.